The clone carrying this T cell receptor beta chain was seen at least ten times. What it binds is unknown. The sample originates from a study of T cell repertoires in cytomegalovirus infection. The wider study: HLA-B-restricted CMV epitopes that are well studied, plus recently identified HLA-C-restricted ones, were used by the study. A matching HLA type, together with CMV infection, was signaled by public TCR beta signatures. The study, taken as a whole, reports: Cumulative public TCR beta family frequency identified carriers of CMV plus the relevant HLA.

V lost 6 bases, J lost 5 bases, and 11 bases lay in between. Germline values: CDR1 MDHEN, CDR2 SYDVKM. The CDR3 covers 14 residues. TCRdb re-analysed the reads in MiXCR, keeping a single row per CDR3 protein. Of a few hundred thousand distinct CDR3 sequences listed, around 40% are singletons. The input for sequencing was cultured PBMCs, taken from culture after CMV antigen stimulation. This rearrangement joins TRBV28 to TRBJ2-6; perhaps TRBD2 as D (6 bases). This sequence was found in a human donor in good health (CMV status not recorded). Some clones in this sample may be carry-over from other donors' samples. CDR3 DNA: TGTGCCAGCAGCCGAGGGGACTGGGCCAACGTCCTGACTTTC. This sequence encodes CASSRGDWANVLTF.